The rows below give T cell receptor beta chains drawn from one sample of a study of shared clonotypes between healthy human individuals. The data were produced by immunoSEQ multiplex PCR, yet TCRdb's version contains in-frame clones alone and is incomplete. The table lists approximately 1,500,000 clones, around 98% of them singletons. Sequencing was done on a sample of naive CD4+ T cells sorted from blood. The receptors shown here come from a young man in good health. Each CDR3 is given with its conserved first and last residue. Fields, in order: J gene, D gene, V gene, clone size, CDR3 DNA, CDR3 protein. The D gene is left open where the match is weak. Where a row states a size, it is once, few, many or the class of an expanded clone; other rows omit it.

TRBJ2-4 . TRBV5-6 . TGTGCCAGCAGCTTGGCTGACAGAAAAAACATTCAGTACTTC CASSLADRKNIQYF
TRBJ2-7 . TRBV9 . TGTGCCAGCAGCGCCTCCTACGAGCAGTACTTC CASSASYEQYF
TRBJ1-4 TRBD1 TRBV6-6 once TGTGCCAGCAGTTACTCGCAGGGGGGTAATGAAAAACTGTTTTTT CASSYSQGGNEKLFF
TRBJ2-5 TRBD1 TRBV19 . TGTGCCAGTAGTATAATGGGCATCCGACAGGGGCCGGGAGAGACCCAGTACTTC CASSIMGIRQGPGETQYF
TRBJ2-5 . TRBV7-2 . TGTGCCAGCAGCTTACGCCTACCCCTGGAAGAGACCCAGTACTTC CASSLRLPLEETQYF
TRBJ2-3 TRBD2 TRBV12-5 . TGTGCTAGTGGTCCCTTAGCGGGAACCACAGATACGCAGTATTTT CASGPLAGTTDTQYF
TRBJ2-2 TRBD2 TRBV4-3 . TGCGCCAGCAGCCAAGAGGGGACTAGCGGGAGGGCTGCCGGGGAGCTGTTTTTT CASSQEGTSGRAAGELFF
TRBJ2-5 TRBD1 TRBV7-2 . TGTGCCAGCAGCCGGGACAGGGGCGGGGAGACCCAGTACTTC CASSRDRGGETQYF
TRBJ2-1 TRBD1 TRBV10-3 . TGTGCCATCAGGACAGGGATAAGCAATGAGCAGTTCTTC CAIRTGISNEQFF
TRBJ2-7 TRBD1 TRBV6-6 . TGTGCCATTGGGCTTGGGCAGGGGGCCTACGAGCAGTACTTC CAIGLGQGAYEQYF
TRBJ2-7 TRBD2 TRBV6-5 . TGTGCCAGCAGTTACTCTGCTAGCGGGTTCTACGAGCAGTACTTC CASSYSASGFYEQYF
TRBJ2-2 . TRBV9 . TGTGCCAGCAGCGCAGTGGGCTCCGACACCGGGGAGCTGTTTTTT CASSAVGSDTGELFF